This TCR beta chain was captured in a study of T cell responses to AZD1222 COVID-19 vaccine (dated by TCRdb to the early 2020s). For the wider study: Because spike-specific TCR depth and breadth did not differ between the two schedules, AZD1222 recipients who got a second dose at roughly 4 weeks were pooled with those who got a second dose at roughly 12 weeks. Trial participants were enrolled by age into 18-55, 56-69 and 70-plus year subgroups, with about 150, 28 and 57 TCR-sequenced participants respectively. TCR sequencing was performed for roughly 250 trial participants, of whom about 200 were given two doses of AZD1222 and around 26 were given two doses of MenACWY control vaccine. The paper's findings and limits, for the study overall: Vaccine-associated CD4 TCRs spanned the whole spike protein, with dominant responses in regions 160-218 and 743-854. Because no day 14 peak-response samples were available, the repertoires could be characterized only after the peak T cell response. A significant rise in spike-specific TCR breadth and depth was observed after two AZD1222 doses relative to day 0 and relative to MenACWY recipients. Only five or six AZD1222 recipients were SARS-CoV-2 seropositive at baseline, limiting conclusions about previously exposed vaccinees. The 56-69-year group was small, and its depth increase did not reach significance, likely because of low power. Reportedly, close to half of the unique spike-specific TCRs recognized epitopes lying outside the regions that are mutated in the B.1.351 and B.1.1.7 variants. Most participants were white British and females outnumbered males, and the authors suggested that clonal diversity may have been underestimated.

Regarding this clone: Its recognized antigen is unknown. The record has no base qualities; no much larger clone is one base away.

CDR1 is given as MDHEN and CDR2 as SYDVKM, both from the germline V gene. Here V drops 4 bases and J drops 3 bases, and the junction holds 12 bases not matched to any gene. Its CDR3 holds 16 amino acids, cysteine through phenylalanine. The entry retains the CDR3 DNA only, 48 bases that are in frame from base 1. The CDR3 regions of human TCRbeta chains were analyzed by immunosequencing. For the original study's pipeline: Repertoire TCRs were checked for matches against a reference library of SARS-CoV-2-specific TCRs that had been generated using the MIRA antigen-specificity platform. Breadth was defined as the fraction of unique TCRs that were SARS-CoV-2-associated. Depth was defined as the fraction of total T cells that were SARS-CoV-2-associated. Using the MIRA data, each spike-specific TCR was mapped to the spike region that the TCR reacts to and placed in a CD4 or CD8 class. Log10-transformed breadth and depth values were compared by one-way ANOVA with Sidak's multiple comparisons tests. TCRdb holds this immuneACCESS table with in-frame rearrangements only. Some clones are missing; in checked studies, unresolved V genes explain under half, and the rest has no known cause. V, J and clone size were drawn from that table, and D and trimming were deduced from the DNA. Counted in this sample were more than 110,000 clones; roughly 89% of them appeared once. The ten largest clones add up to around 5% of the sample.

The sample's time point label, decoded: baseline before first vaccination. Vaccinee samples were obtained from the UK trials COV001 and COV002, which included a single-blind randomized controlled phase 2/3 trial of AZD1222 (ChAdOx1 nCoV-19) in healthy adults. For TCRbeta chain sequencing, PBMC samples from trial participants were taken at day 0 and at day 28 after the second dose. This TCR was recovered from an adult in good health. The chain joins TRBV28 to TRBJ2-7; 7 nucleotides in the junction match TRBD2. The sequencing used peripheral blood, collected on day 0 of AZD1222 vaccination. CDR3 loop: CASSSPREDRIYEQYF. The nucleotides are TGTGCCAGCAGTTCGCCCCGGGAGGACCGTATCTACGAGCAGTACTTC.